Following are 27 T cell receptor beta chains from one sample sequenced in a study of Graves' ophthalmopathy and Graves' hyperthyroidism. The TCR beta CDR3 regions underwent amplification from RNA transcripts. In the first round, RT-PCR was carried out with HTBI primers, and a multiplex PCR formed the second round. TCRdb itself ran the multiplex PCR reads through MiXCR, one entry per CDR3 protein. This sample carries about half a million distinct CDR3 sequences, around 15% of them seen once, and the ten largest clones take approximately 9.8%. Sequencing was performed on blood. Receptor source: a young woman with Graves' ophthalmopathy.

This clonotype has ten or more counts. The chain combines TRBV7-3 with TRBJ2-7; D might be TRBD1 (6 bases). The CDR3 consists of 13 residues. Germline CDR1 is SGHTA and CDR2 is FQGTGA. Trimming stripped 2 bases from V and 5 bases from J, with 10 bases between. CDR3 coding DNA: TGTGCCAGCAGCTTAGGGGCAGGGGACGAGCAGTACTTC. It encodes CASSLGAGDEQYF.

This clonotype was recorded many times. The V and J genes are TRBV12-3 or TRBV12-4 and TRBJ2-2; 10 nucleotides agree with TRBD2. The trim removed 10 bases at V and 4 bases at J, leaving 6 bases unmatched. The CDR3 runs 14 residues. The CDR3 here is CATPEREGTGELFF. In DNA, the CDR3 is TGTGCCACCCCCGAGCGGGAGGGCACCGGGGAGCTGTTTTTT.

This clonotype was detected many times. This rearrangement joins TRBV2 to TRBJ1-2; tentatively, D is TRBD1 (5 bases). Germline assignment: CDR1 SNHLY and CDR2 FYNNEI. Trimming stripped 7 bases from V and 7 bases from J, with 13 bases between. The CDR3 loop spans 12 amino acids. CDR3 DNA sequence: TGTGCCAGCATAAGGGTGGGGCCTGGCTACACCTTC. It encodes CASIRVGPGYTF.

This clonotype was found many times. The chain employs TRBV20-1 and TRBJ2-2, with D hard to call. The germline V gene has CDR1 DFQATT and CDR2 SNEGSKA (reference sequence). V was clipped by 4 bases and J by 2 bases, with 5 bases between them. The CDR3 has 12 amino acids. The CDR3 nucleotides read TGCAGTGCTAATGATAACACCGGGGAGCTGTTTTTT. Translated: CSANDNTGELFF.

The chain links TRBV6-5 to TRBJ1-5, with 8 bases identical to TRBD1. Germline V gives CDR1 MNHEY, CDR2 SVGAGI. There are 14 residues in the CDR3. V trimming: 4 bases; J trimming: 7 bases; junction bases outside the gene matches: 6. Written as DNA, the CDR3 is TGTGCCAGCAGTTCCAGGGCAGGGGGCCAGCCCCAGCATTTT. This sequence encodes CASSSRAGGQPQHF.

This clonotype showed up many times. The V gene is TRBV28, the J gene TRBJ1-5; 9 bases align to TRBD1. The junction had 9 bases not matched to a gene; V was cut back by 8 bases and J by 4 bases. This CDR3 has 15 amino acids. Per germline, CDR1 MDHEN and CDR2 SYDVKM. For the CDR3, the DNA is TGTGCCAGCTGCCGGACAGGGGCCCTTAATCAGCCCCAGCATTTT. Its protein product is CASCRTGALNQPQHF.

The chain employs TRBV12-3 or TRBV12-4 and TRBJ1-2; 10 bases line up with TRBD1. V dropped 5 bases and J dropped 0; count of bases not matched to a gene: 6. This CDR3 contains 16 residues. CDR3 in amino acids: CASSPRTGGTNYGYTF. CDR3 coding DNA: TGTGCCAGCAGTCCGAGGACAGGGGGGACTAACTATGGCTACACCTTC.

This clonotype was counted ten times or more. CDR3 region: CASSVAGQLKETQYF. The DNA for the CDR3 is TGTGCCAGCAGCGTAGCTGGGCAGCTGAAAGAGACCCAGTACTTC. This chain connects TRBV9 to TRBJ2-5; no clear D. Germline CDR1 reads SGDLS; CDR2 reads YYNGEE. With 0 bases removed from V and 3 bases from J, the gap between germline ends came to 12 bases. This CDR3 comprises 15 residues.

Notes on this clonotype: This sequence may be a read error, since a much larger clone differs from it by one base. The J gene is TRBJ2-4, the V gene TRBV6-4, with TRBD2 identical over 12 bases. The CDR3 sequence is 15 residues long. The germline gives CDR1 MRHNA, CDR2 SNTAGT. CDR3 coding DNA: TGTGTCAGCAGTGGGTCGACTAGCGGGAGTTACATTCAGTACTTC. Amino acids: CVSSGSTSGSYIQYF.

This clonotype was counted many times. The CDR3 DNA follows: TGTGCCATCAGTGATCTAGCGGGGGACAACACAGATACGCAGTATTTT. Residues: CAISDLAGDNTDTQYF. The V gene is TRBV10-3, the J gene TRBJ2-3, with 10 bases matching TRBD2. Germline V gene lookup returns CDR1 ENHRY and CDR2 SYGVKD. The CDR3 is 16 residues long. The V gene end was trimmed by 3 bases and the J gene end by 2 bases; junction bases not matched to a gene: 5.

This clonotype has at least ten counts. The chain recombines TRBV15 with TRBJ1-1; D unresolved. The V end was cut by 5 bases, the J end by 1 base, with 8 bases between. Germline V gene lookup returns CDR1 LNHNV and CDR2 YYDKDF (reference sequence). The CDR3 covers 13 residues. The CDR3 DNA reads TGTGCCACCAGCTTAGCGGGGAACACTGAAGCTTTCTTT. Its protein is CATSLAGNTEAFF. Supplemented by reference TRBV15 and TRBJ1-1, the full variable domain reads DAMVIQNPRYQVTQFGKPVTLSCSQTLNHNVMYWYQQKSSQAPKLLFHYYDKDFNNEADTPDNFQSRRPNTSFCFLDIRSPGLGDTAMYLCATSLAGNTEAFFGQGTRLTVV.

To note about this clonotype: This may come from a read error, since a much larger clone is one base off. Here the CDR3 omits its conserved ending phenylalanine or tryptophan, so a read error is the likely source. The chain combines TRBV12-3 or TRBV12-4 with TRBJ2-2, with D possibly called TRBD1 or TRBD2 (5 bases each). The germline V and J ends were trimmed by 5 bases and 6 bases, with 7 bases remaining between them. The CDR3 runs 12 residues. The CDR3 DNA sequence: TGTGCCAGCAGTCCGGGACCCGGGGAGCTGTTTTTG. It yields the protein CASSPGPGELFL.

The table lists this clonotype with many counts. In DNA, the CDR3 is TGTGCCAGCAGTGTTGCAGCAGGGGCTGAAGCTTTCTTT. Protein sequence: CASSVAAGAEAFF. The V and J genes are TRBV6-1 and TRBJ1-1; D may be TRBD1 (6 bases). The CDR3 consists of 13 residues. CDR1 is MNHNS and CDR2 is SASEGT in the germline V gene. V gave up 4 bases and J gave up 6 bases, with 12 bases separating them.

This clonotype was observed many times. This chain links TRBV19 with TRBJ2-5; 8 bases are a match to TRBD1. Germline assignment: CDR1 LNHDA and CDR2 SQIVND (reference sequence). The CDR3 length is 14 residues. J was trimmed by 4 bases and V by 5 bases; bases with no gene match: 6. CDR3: CASSQQGGGETQYF. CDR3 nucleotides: TGTGCCAGTAGTCAACAGGGGGGTGGAGAGACCCAGTACTTC.

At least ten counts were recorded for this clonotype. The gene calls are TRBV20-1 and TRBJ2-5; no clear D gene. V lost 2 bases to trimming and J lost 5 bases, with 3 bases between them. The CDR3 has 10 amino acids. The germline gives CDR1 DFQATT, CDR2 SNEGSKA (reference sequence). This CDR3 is CSARRETQYF. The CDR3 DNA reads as TGCAGTGCTAGAAGGGAGACCCAGTACTTC.

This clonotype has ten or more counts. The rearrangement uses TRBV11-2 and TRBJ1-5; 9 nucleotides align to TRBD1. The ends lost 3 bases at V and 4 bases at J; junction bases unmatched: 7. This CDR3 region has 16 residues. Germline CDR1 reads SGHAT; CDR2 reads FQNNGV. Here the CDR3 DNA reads TGTGCCAGCAGCTTCCCGGGACAGGGCGGGAATCAGCCCCAGCATTTT. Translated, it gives CASSFPGQGGNQPQHF.

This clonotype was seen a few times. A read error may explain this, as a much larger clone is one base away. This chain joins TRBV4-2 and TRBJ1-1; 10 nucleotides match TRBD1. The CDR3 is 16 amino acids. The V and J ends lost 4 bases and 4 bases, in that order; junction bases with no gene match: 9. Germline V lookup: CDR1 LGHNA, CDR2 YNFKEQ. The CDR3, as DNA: TGTGCCAGCAGCCGCGAGACAGGGGGCGAGAGCACTGAAGCTTTCTTT. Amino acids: CASSRETGGESTEAFF.

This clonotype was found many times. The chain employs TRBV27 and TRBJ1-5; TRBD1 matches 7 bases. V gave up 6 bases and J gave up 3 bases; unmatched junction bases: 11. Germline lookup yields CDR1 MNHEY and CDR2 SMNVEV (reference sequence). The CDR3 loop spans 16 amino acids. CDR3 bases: TGTGCCAGCAGGGCGACAGGGTGGACAAACAATCAGCCCCAGCATTTT. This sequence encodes CASRATGWTNNQPQHF.

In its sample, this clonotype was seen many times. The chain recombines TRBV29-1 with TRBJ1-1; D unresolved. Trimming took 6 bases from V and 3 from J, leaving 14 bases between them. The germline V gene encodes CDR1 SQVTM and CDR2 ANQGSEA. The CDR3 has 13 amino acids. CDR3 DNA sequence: TGCAGCGTGAGACCCTCTGGGGACACTGAAGCTTTCTTT. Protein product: CSVRPSGDTEAFF.

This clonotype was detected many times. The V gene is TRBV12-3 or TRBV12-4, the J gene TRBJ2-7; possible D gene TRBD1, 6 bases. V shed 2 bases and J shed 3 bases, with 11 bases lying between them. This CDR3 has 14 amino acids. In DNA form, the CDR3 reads TGTGCCAGCAGTTTAACACCGGACAGCTACGAGCAGTACTTC. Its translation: CASSLTPDSYEQYF.

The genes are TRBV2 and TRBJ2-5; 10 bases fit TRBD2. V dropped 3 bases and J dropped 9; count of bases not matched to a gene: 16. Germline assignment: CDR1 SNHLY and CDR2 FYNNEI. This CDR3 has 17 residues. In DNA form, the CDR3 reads TGTGCCAGCAGTGATGTAGGCCTAGCGGGAGCGCTTTGGGCCCAGTACTTC. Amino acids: CASSDVGLAGALWAQYF.

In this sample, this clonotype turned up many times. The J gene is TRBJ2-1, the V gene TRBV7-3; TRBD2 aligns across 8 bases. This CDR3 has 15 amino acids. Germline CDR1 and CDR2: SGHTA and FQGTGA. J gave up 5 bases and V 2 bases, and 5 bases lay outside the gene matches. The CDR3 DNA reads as TGTGCCAGCAGCTTATTCGCGGGAGGTCACAATGAGCAGTTCTTC. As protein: CASSLFAGGHNEQFF. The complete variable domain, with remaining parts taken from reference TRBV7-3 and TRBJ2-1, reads GAGVSQTPSNKVTEKGKYVELRCDPISGHTALYWYRQSLGQGPEFLIYFQGTGAADDSGLPNDRFFAVRPEGSVSTLKIQRTERGDSAVYLCASSLFAGGHNEQFFGPGTRLTVL.

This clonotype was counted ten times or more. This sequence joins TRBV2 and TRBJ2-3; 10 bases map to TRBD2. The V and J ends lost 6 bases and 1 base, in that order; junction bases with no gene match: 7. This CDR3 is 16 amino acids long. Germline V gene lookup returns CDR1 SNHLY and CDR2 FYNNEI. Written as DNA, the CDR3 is TGTGCCAGCAGCGCCCTTCTAGCGGGGGGCACAGATACGCAGTATTTT. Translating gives CASSALLAGGTDTQYF.

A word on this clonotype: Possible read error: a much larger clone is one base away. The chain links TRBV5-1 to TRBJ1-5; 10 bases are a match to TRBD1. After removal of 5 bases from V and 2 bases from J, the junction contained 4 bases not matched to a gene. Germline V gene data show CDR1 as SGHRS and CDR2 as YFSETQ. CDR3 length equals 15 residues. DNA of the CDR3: TGCGCCAGCAGAATCGGGACAGGGGGCAATCAGCCCCAGCATTTT. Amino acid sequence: CASRIGTGGNQPQHF.

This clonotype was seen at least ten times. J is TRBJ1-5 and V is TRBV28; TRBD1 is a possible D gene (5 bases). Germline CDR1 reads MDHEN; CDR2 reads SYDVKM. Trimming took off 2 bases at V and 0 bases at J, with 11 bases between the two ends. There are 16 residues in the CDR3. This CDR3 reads CASSLPGANSNQPQHF. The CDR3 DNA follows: TGTGCCAGCAGTTTACCCGGGGCGAATAGCAATCAGCCCCAGCATTTT.

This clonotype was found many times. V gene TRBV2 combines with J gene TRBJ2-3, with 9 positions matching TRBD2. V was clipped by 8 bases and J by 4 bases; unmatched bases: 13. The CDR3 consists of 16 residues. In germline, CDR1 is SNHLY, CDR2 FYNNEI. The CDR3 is CASGFGLAGDADTQYF. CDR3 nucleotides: TGTGCCAGCGGCTTTGGTTTAGCGGGAGATGCAGATACGCAGTATTTT.

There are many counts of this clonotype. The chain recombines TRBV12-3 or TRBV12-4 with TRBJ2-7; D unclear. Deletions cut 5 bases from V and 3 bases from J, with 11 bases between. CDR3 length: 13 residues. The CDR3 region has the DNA TGTGCCAGCAGTATGACGACAAGCTACGAGCAGTACTTC. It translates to CASSMTTSYEQYF.